This T cell receptor beta chain comes out of a study of cytomegalovirus exposure and HLA in healthy donors. Study-level points and caveats: Many donors shared some public TCRs, even though most TCR sequences were rare. Later analysis associated a missense DCLRE1C variant with TCR beta V- and J-gene trimming.

Amplification used 60 Vbeta primers and 13 Jbeta primers. This table comes from immunoSEQ multiplex PCR, and its TCRdb copy is limited to in-frame clones, with some not included. The sample has roughly 150,000 clones; around 75% are singletons. About this clone itself: Its antigen is still unknown.

Per the germline V gene, CDR1 is SNHLY and CDR2 is FYNNEI. Between the trimmed V and J ends, which lost 6 bases and 0 bases, there was a span of 12 bases. The CDR3 runs 14 residues. The receptor was isolated from a man aged 25-45 years in good health and CMV-seronegative. This chain connects TRBV2 to TRBJ2-7, with D maybe TRBD2 (6 bases). Sequences were obtained from PBMCs. CDR3 loop: CASRGGSNSYEQYF. The CDR3 DNA reads as TGTGCCAGCAGGGGAGGCTCTAACTCCTACGAGCAGTACTTC.